Listed below are T cell receptor beta chains from one sample, sequenced in a study of blood T cell repertoires in COVID-19. Profiling relied on immunoSEQ multiplex PCR, and the TCRdb table lists in-frame clones only, not all of them. The table has about 330,000 clones, about 90% seen once. The source material was PBMCs or T cells enriched from blood (not recorded which). These receptors all stem from a man aged 30 to 39 who had recovered from COVID-19. Each CDR3 is given with its conserved first and last residue. Fields, in order: clone size, J gene, V gene, D gene, CDR3 DNA, CDR3 protein. D genes are given only for firm matches. A row's size may be missing; if present it is once, few, many or a size class.

>once|TRBJ2-7|TRBV7-2|-
TGTGCCAGCAGCTTATTTGCAGAATACGAGCAGTACTTC
CASSLFAEYEQYF
>-|TRBJ2-2|TRBV6-5|-
TGTGCCAGCAGCTTTAGCGGTGCGAACACCGGGGAGCTGTTTTTT
CASSFSGANTGELFF
>-|TRBJ1-6|TRBV12-3/TRBV12-4|-
TGTGCCAGCAGTTTAGACAGGAACCCCCTCCACTTT
CASSLDRNPLHF
>-|TRBJ1-5|TRBV7-4|-
TGTGCCAGCAGCTTGATGAGGGAGGACGCTAGGGTCAATCAGCCCCAGCATTTT
CASSLMREDARVNQPQHF
>-|TRBJ1-2|TRBV5-4|-
TGTGCCAGCAGCCCCCCGGGGGGCAGGGGTAGCTATGGCTACACCTTC
CASSPPGGRGSYGYTF
>-|TRBJ2-7|TRBV30|TRBD2
TGTGCCTGGAGACTAGCGGGGTCCTACGAGCAGTACTTC
CAWRLAGSYEQYF
>-|TRBJ2-2|TRBV4-2|-
TGTGCCAGCAGCCATGGGCAGGGCCGGACCGGGGAGCTGTTTTTT
CASSHGQGRTGELFF
>-|TRBJ2-3|TRBV5-1|-
TGCGCCAGCAGGACAGTCTTTGGCACAGATACGCAGTATTTT
CASRTVFGTDTQYF
>-|TRBJ1-1|TRBV6-4|-
TGTGCCAGCAAGCCCGAGGGGGGGCTTAACACTGAAGCTTTCTTT
CASKPEGGLNTEAFF
>-|TRBJ1-2|TRBV12-3/TRBV12-4|TRBD1
TGTGCCAGCAGTATGGGACAGTTGGGCTACACCTTC
CASSMGQLGYTF
>-|TRBJ2-1|TRBV7-9|TRBD2
TGTGCCAGCAGCCGTCTATCGGGACTAGCAAATGAGCAGTTCTTC
CASSRLSGLANEQFF
>-|TRBJ1-6|TRBV28|TRBD1
TGTGCCGGCCAGACAGGGATAAATTCACCCCTCCACTTT
CAGQTGINSPLHF
>-|TRBJ1-2|TRBV6-5|TRBD1
TGTGCCAGCAGTTACTCTACAGGGGGCGCAAACTATGGCTACACCTTC
CASSYSTGGANYGYTF
>-|TRBJ1-2|TRBV28|-
TGTGCCAGCAGTTATTCGACAGCGAACTATGGCTACACCTTC
CASSYSTANYGYTF
>-|TRBJ2-2|TRBV28|TRBD2
TGTGCCATCTTGCGAGCGGGGGGGCCGGTCACCGGGGAGCTGTTTTTT
CAILRAGGPVTGELFF
>few|TRBJ2-7|TRBV24-1|TRBD1
TGTGCCACCAGTGACCCGGACAGGGTCCACGAGCAGTACTTC
CATSDPDRVHEQYF
>-|TRBJ1-6|TRBV6-5|TRBD1
TGTGCCAGCAGTTACGGGACAGCGAATAATTCACCCCTCCACTTT
CASSYGTANNSPLHF
>-|TRBJ1-3|TRBV28|-
TGTGCCAGCAGTTTACGGATCAGAGCGGACACCATATATTTT
CASSLRIRADTIYF
>-|TRBJ1-3|TRBV23-1|-
TGCGCCAGCAGTCAATCGTCCTCGGGGTGCGGAAACACCATATATTTT
CASSQSSSGCGNTIYF
>-|TRBJ2-3|TRBV4-1|TRBD2
TGCGCCAGCAGCCAGTCGACTAGCGGGGGGTCCACAGATACGCAGTATTTT
CASSQSTSGGSTDTQYF
>-|TRBJ1-4|TRBV4-1|-
TGCGCCAGCAGCCAAGTTGATATGCAGGGAGGTGAAAAACTGTTTTTT
CASSQVDMQGGEKLFF
>-|TRBJ1-6|TRBV7-9|-
TGTGCCAGCAGCTCGAACAGGGCTAATAATTCACCCCTCCACTTT
CASSSNRANNSPLHF
>once|TRBJ2-1|TRBV7-3|TRBD2
TGTGCCAGCAGCCAGACTAGCGGGGGGGCATCTGAGCAGTTCTTC
CASSQTSGGASEQFF
>-|TRBJ2-1|TRBV7-9|TRBD2
TGTGCCAGCAGCCCAGGGACTAGCGGGGGGCCGATAAACAATGAGCAGTTCTTC
CASSPGTSGGPINNEQFF
>-|TRBJ1-4|TRBV5-1|TRBD1
TGCGCCAGCAGCTCTCAGGGACAGGGGAATGAAAAACTGTTTTTT
CASSSQGQGNEKLFF
>-|TRBJ1-6|TRBV20-1|-
TGCAGTGCTAGTCGAGGGGGTGGGAATTCACCCCTCCACTTT
CSASRGGGNSPLHF
>-|TRBJ2-3|TRBV2|-
TGTGCCAGCAGCGCCACTACAGATACGCAGTATTTT
CASSATTDTQYF
>-|TRBJ1-6|TRBV19|TRBD1
TGTGCCAGTAGTAAAAACCGACAGGGGAGCTCCTATAATTCACCCCTCCACTTT
CASSKNRQGSSYNSPLHF
>-|TRBJ2-7|TRBV28|TRBD1
TGTGCCAGCTACGGACAGGGCCTCTCCTACGAGCAGTACTTC
CASYGQGLSYEQYF
>-|TRBJ1-4|TRBV6-5|TRBD1
TGTGCCAGCAGTTTACGGACAGGGGTTTCTGAAAAACTGTTTTTT
CASSLRTGVSEKLFF
>-|TRBJ2-3|TRBV6-4|TRBD2
TGTGCCAGCAGTGCAGGGCTAGCGGGGGGGCCAGATACGCAGTATTTT
CASSAGLAGGPDTQYF
>-|TRBJ1-2|TRBV9|TRBD1
TGTGCCAGCAGCGGACAGGGTAGGGGCTACACCTTC
CASSGQGRGYTF
>-|TRBJ2-1|TRBV20-1|-
TGCAGTGCTAGTTGGCGGGCTAAACTATACAATGAGCAGTTCTTC
CSASWRAKLYNEQFF
>-|TRBJ2-3|TRBV15|TRBD1
TGTGCCACCACCAGGGGGCTAGGCACAGATACGCAGTATTTT
CATTRGLGTDTQYF
>-|TRBJ2-1|TRBV11-2|-
TGTGCCAGCAGCTTTATTGCAGGCAAGTACAATGAGCAGTTCTTC
CASSFIAGKYNEQFF
>-|TRBJ1-5|TRBV7-9|TRBD1
TGTGCCAGCAGCCGCGGGACAGGTCCCAATCAGCCCCAGCATTTT
CASSRGTGPNQPQHF